This TCR beta chain came from a study of cytomegalovirus exposure and HLA in healthy donors. Study-wide context: A prior study identified 100 million to 130 million unique TCR beta sequences from roughly 180 million T cells.

A few counts support this clone. Primers for the PCR totalled 60 Vbeta and 13 Jbeta. Only in-frame clones appear in the TCRdb table, and some are missing; sequencing was by immunoSEQ multiplex PCR. The repertoire holds around 200,000 clones, with more than 80% as singletons. The CDR3 has 14 amino acids. J gave up 2 bases and V 6 bases, and 9 bases lay outside the gene matches. Germline V gene sequence: CDR1 SQVTM, CDR2 ANQGSEA. Sequenced: PBMCs. This chain uses TRBV29-1 with TRBJ1-1, with 7 bases lining up with TRBD1. The sequence was obtained from a boy aged 5-17 years in good health and CMV-seronegative. Written as DNA, the CDR3 is TGCAGCGTGGTTCGACAGGGAGAAAACACTGAAGCTTTCTTT. It codes for CSVVRQGENTEAFF.